This T cell receptor beta chain was observed in a study of blood T cell repertoires in COVID-19. Study overall: Collection of acute and convalescent COVID-19 samples took place in the United States, Italy and Spain.

This clone was seen more than once but under ten times. Clones were read by immunoSEQ multiplex PCR, and TCRdb kept only the in-frame ones, dropping some. The table lists 60,000 or so clones, more than 70% of them singletons. This CDR3 is built from 17 residues. Germline assignment: CDR1 SNHLY and CDR2 FYNNEI. V dropped 5 bases and J dropped 10; count of bases not matched to a gene: 13. The gene calls are TRBV2 and TRBJ1-6; 11 positions match TRBD1. The sample taken for sequencing was peripheral blood. This sequence was found in a man between 60 and 70 years old with acute or convalescent COVID-19. CDR3 nucleotide sequence: TGTGCCAGCAGTTCCGGGACAGGGGGGCCCGGGAGATCACCCCTCCACTTT. Protein sequence: CASSSGTGGPGRSPLHF.